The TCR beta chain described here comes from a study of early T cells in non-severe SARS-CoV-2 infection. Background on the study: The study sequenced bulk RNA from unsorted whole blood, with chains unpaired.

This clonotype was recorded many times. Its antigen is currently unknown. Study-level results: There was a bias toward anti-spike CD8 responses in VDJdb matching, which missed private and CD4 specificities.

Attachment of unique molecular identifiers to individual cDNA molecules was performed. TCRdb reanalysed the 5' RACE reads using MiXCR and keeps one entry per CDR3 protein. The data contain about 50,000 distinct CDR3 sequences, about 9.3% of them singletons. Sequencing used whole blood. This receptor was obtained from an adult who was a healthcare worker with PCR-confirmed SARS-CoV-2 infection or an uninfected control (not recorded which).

The chain's CDR3 is CASSLRLGEEQFF. The CDR3 nucleotides are TGTGCCAGCAGCCTCAGACTAGGGGAGGAGCAGTTCTTC. This chain connects TRBV7-9 to TRBJ2-1; D possibly corresponds to TRBD2 (6 bases). Germline lookup yields CDR1 SEHNR and CDR2 FQNEAQ (reference sequence). The V gene lost 5 bases and the J gene lost 10 bases, with 15 bases spanning the gap. The CDR3 runs to 13 residues.